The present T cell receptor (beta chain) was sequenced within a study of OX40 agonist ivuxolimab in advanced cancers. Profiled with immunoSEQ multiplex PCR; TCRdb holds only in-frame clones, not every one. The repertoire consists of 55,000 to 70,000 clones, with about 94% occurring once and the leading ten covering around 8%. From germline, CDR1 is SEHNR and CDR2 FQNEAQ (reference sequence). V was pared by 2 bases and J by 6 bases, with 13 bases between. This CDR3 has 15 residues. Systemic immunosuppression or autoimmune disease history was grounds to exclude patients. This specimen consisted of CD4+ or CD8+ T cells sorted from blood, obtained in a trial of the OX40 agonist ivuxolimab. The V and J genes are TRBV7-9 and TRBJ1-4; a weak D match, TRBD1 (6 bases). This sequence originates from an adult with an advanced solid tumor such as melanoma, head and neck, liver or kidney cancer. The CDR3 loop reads CASSLFNRDDEKLFF. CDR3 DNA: TGTGCCAGCAGCTTATTTAACAGGGATGATGAAAAACTGTTTTTT.